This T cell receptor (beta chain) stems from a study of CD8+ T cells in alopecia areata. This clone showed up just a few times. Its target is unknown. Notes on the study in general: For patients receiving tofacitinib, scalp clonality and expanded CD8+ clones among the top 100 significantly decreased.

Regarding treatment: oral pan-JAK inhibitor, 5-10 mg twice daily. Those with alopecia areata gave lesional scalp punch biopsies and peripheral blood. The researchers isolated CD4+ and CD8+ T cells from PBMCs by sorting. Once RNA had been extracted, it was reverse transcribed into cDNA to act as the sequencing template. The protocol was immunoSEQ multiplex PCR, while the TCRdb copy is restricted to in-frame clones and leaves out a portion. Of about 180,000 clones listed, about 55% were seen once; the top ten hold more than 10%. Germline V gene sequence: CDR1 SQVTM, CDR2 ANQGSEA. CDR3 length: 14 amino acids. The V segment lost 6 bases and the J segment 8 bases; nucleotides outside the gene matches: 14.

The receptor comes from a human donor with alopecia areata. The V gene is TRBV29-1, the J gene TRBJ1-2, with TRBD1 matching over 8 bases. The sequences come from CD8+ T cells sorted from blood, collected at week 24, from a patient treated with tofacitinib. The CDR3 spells CSVKGKGTGEGYTF. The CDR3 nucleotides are TGCAGCGTCAAGGGGAAGGGGACAGGCGAGGGCTACACCTTC.